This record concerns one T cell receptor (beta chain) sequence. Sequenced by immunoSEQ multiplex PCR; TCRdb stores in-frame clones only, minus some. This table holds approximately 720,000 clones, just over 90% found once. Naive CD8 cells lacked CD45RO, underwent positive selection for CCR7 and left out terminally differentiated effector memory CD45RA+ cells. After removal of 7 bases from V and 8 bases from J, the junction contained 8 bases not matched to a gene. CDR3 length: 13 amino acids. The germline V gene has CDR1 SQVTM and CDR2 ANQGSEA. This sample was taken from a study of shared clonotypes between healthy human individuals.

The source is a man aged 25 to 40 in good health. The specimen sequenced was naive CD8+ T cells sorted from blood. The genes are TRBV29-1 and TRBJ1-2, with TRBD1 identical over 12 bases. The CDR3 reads CSAWGQGAKGYTF. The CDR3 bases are TGCAGCGCCTGGGGACAGGGGGCTAAAGGCTACACCTTC. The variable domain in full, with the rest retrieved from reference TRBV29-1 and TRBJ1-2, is SAVISQKPSRDICQRGTSLTIQCQVDSQVTMMFWYRQQPGQSLTLIATANQGSEATYESGFVIDKFPISRPNLTFSTLTVSNMSPEDSSIYLCSAWGQGAKGYTFGSGTRLTVV.